The 27 T cell receptor beta chains listed next were all sequenced from one sample in a study of CD8 T cells in ankylosing spondylitis. Regarding the study as a whole: In ankylosing spondylitis blood, a motif of about eight highly homologous TCR beta variants appeared characteristic.

No cognate antigen is known for these TCRs. TCRdb reanalysed the 5' RACE reads using MiXCR and keeps one entry per CDR3 protein. The repertoire holds 800,000 to 900,000 distinct CDR3 sequences, with approximately 12% as singletons. Specimen: blood, either unsorted or a sorted T cell fraction (not recorded which). These TCRs come from a male donor with ankylosing spondylitis.

V and J are TRBV4-2 and TRBJ2-1; 9 bases match TRBD2. The germline gives CDR1 LGHNA, CDR2 YNFKEQ. The junction had 18 bases not matched to a gene; V was cut back by 6 bases and J by 12 bases. The CDR3 totals 16 residues. Here the CDR3 DNA reads TGTGCCAGCAGTCGAGACCTGCAGCGGGGGGCCCGAAGGCAGTTCTTC. This codes for CASSRDLQRGARRQFF.

This clonotype was counted between two and nine times. V and J are TRBV20-1 and TRBJ2-5; TRBD2 might be the D (6 bases). CDR3 length equals 13 residues. With 5 bases removed from V and 7 bases from J, the gap between germline ends came to 17 bases. The V gene's germline CDR1 is DFQATT and CDR2 SNEGSKA (reference sequence). Here the CDR3 reads CSAGGTAGWTQYF. In nucleotides, the CDR3 is TGCAGTGCTGGGGGGACGGCTGGGTGGACCCAGTACTTC.

There are a few counts of this clonotype. This sequence joins TRBV5-5 and TRBJ1-2; a possible D gene is TRBD1 (6 bases). The V and J ends lost 3 bases and 4 bases respectively, with 16 bases between them. Germline CDR1 is SGHKS and CDR2 is YYEKEE (reference sequence). CDR3 length: 15 amino acids. Here the CDR3 DNA reads TGTGCCAGCAGCTCACAGACAGGTTTAAGCTATGGCTACACCTTC. It encodes CASSSQTGLSYGYTF.

This chain uses TRBV5-1 with TRBJ1-2; D is possibly TRBD1 (6 bases). Per germline, CDR1 SGHRS and CDR2 YFSETQ. The V end lost 3 bases, the J end lost 4 bases, and 16 bases lay between the germline ends. This CDR3 comprises 15 residues. CDR3 protein: CASSSGQPRTYGYTF. CDR3 bases: TGCGCCAGCAGCTCCGGACAGCCGAGGACCTATGGCTACACCTTC.

A few counts support this clonotype. The J gene is TRBJ2-1, the V gene TRBV18, with D hard to call. Between the trimmed V and J ends, which lost 0 bases and 7 bases, there was a span of 7 bases. Per germline, CDR1 KGHSH and CDR2 LQKENI. This CDR3 contains 13 residues. The CDR3 sequence: CASSPPQHNEQFF. The DNA for the CDR3 is TGTGCCAGCTCACCACCGCAGCATAATGAGCAGTTCTTC. Filled out from reference TRBV18 and TRBJ2-1, the complete variable domain reads NAGVMQNPRHLVRRRGQEARLRCSPMKGHSHVYWYRQLPEEGLKFMVYLQKENIIDESGMPKERFSAEFPKEGPSILRIQQVVRGDSAAYFCASSPPQHNEQFFGPGTRLTVL.

This clonotype has just a few counts. The chain joins TRBV20-1 to TRBJ1-5; tentatively, D is TRBD1 (5 bases). Trimming pared 6 bases from V and 7 bases from J, leaving 13 bases between. Germline V gene lookup returns CDR1 DFQATT and CDR2 SNEGSKA (reference sequence). This CDR3 spans 12 amino acids. CDR3 DNA sequence: TGCAGTGCAAAAGACAGTTCCCAGCCCCAGCATTTT. This gives the protein CSAKDSSQPQHF.

The chain carries TRBV5-6 and TRBJ1-1; D gene uncertain. Trimming took off 1 base at V and 2 bases at J, with 9 bases between the two ends. The CDR3 covers 14 residues. Germline V gives CDR1 SGHDT, CDR2 YYEEEE. The CDR3 DNA follows: TGTGCCAGCAGCTTGACAGCCACAAACACTGAAGCTTTCTTT. It encodes CASSLTATNTEAFF.

This clonotype was observed a handful of times. The gene calls are TRBV20-1 and TRBJ2-3; 11 bases align to TRBD2. CDR1 and CDR2 from the germline V gene are DFQATT and SNEGSKA (reference sequence). The CDR3 runs to 17 residues. With 3 bases clipped from V and 9 bases from J, the junction kept 17 bases outside the gene matches. The CDR3 sequence: CSASGGQTSGAWGTQYF. CDR3 DNA: TGCAGTGCTAGTGGTGGCCAGACTAGCGGGGCCTGGGGGACGCAGTATTTT.

The rearrangement uses TRBV6-1 and TRBJ2-5; D might be TRBD2 (6 bases). Germline lookup yields CDR1 MNHNS and CDR2 SASEGT. The CDR3 totals 13 residues. Trimming removed 7 bases at V and 4 bases at J, with 13 bases between. The CDR3 nucleotides are TGTGCCAGCAAACTAGCAGGGCGAGAGACCCAGTACTTC. Its protein product is CASKLAGRETQYF.

This clonotype came up a few times. The chain links TRBV20-1 to TRBJ1-1; the match to TRBD1 covers 9 bases. The CDR3 spans 13 residues. V lost 5 bases to trimming and J lost 7 bases; unmatched junction nucleotides: 8. CDR1 is DFQATT and CDR2 is SNEGSKA in the germline V gene (reference sequence). The CDR3 sequence is CSAGTGGRVEAFF. The CDR3 DNA sequence: TGCAGTGCTGGAACAGGGGGCAGGGTTGAAGCTTTCTTT.

This clonotype was recorded at least ten times. The CDR3 region is CAINPDRDGNTIYF. CDR3 sequence (DNA): TGTGCCATCAACCCGGACAGGGACGGAAACACCATATATTTT. This rearrangement joins TRBV10-3 to TRBJ1-3; 8 bases are shared with TRBD1. From germline, CDR1 is ENHRY and CDR2 SYGVKD. The J segment lost 4 bases and the V segment lost 7 bases, leaving 6 bases of the junction unmatched. The CDR3 covers 14 residues.

The table lists this clonotype with a few counts. CDR3 residues: CASSSWTGGSYNEQFF. The CDR3 bases are TGTGCCAGCAGCTCCTGGACAGGGGGCTCCTACAATGAGCAGTTCTTC. J is TRBJ2-1 and V is TRBV11-1, with TRBD1 matching over 10 bases. Germline V CDR1 and CDR2: SGHAT, FQDESV (reference sequence). CDR3 length equals 16 residues. Germline trimming cut 4 bases from V and 0 bases from J; bases unmatched to any gene: 3.

The chain joins TRBV18 to TRBJ2-7; TRBD2 agrees at 7 bases. Trimming took 4 bases from V and 3 from J; bases not matched to a gene: 6. CDR3 length: 14 amino acids. Germline CDR1 KGHSH, CDR2 LQKENI. Written as DNA, the CDR3 is TGTGCCAGCTCACAAGCGGGGAGTTACTACGAGCAGTACTTC. Translating it yields CASSQAGSYYEQYF.

The sample holds many counts of this clonotype. V usage is TRBV5-1 and J usage is TRBJ1-2; 7 bases are a match to TRBD1. The CDR3 runs to 13 residues. J gave up 3 bases and V 4 bases, and 3 bases lay outside the gene matches. CDR1 and CDR2 (germline): SGHRS, YFSETQ. The CDR3 sequence is CASSPRGDYGYTF. The DNA for the CDR3 is TGCGCCAGCAGCCCCAGGGGGGACTATGGCTACACCTTC.

In this sample, this clonotype turned up a few times. The chain employs TRBV5-6 and TRBJ1-4; D remains ambiguous. The CDR3 loop spans 14 amino acids. The germline V gene encodes CDR1 SGHDT and CDR2 YYEEEE. Trimming removed 4 bases from V and 7 bases from J, with 14 bases in between. The DNA for the CDR3 is TGTGCCAGCAGCCGTTATTTGTCGACTGAAAAACTGTTTTTT. Protein: CASSRYLSTEKLFF.

This clonotype was observed a few times. The V gene is TRBV6-1, the J gene TRBJ2-3; 9 bases line up with TRBD2. Unmatched junction bases numbered 13, after V lost 11 bases and J lost 4 bases. This CDR3 spans 15 amino acids. The germline V gene encodes CDR1 MNHNS and CDR2 SASEGT. This chain's CDR3 is CALRSSGTMSDTQYF. CDR3 DNA sequence: TGTGCCCTACGGTCTAGCGGGACCATGTCAGATACGCAGTATTTT.

V usage is TRBV5-5 and J usage is TRBJ1-2; 7 bases align to TRBD1. There are 14 residues in the CDR3. V was clipped by 5 bases and J by 1 base; unmatched bases: 5. Per the germline V gene, CDR1 is SGHKS and CDR2 is YYEKEE (reference sequence). In DNA, the CDR3 is TGTGCCAGCAGATCCGGGACAGTTAACTATGGCTACACCTTC. This sequence encodes CASRSGTVNYGYTF. Combining the CDR3 with reference TRBV5-5 and TRBJ1-2 gives the whole variable domain DAGVTQSPTHLIKTRGQQVTLRCSPISGHKSVSWYQQVLGQGPQFIFQYYEKEERGRGNFPDRFSARQFPNYSSELNVNALLLGDSALYLCASRSGTVNYGYTFGSGTRLTVV.

Many counts were recorded for this clonotype. V gene TRBV5-1 combines with J gene TRBJ2-7, with a weak D call TRBD2 (5 bases). The length of the CDR3 is 14 residues. Germline-derived CDR1 and CDR2 are SGHRS and YFSETQ. The V end was cut by 4 bases, the J end by 4 bases, with 15 bases between. The CDR3 sequence: CASSPDRGNYEQYF. CDR3 bases: TGCGCCAGCAGCCCGGATCGGGGAAATTACGAGCAGTACTTC.

In its sample, this clonotype was seen a few times. The V and J genes are TRBV5-1 and TRBJ2-1; D perhaps matches TRBD2 (5 bases). Trimming stripped 5 bases from V and 6 bases from J, with 12 bases between. The germline V gene encodes CDR1 SGHRS and CDR2 YFSETQ. The CDR3 is 13 residues long. DNA for the CDR3: TGCGCCAGCAGGCGCGACTACCCCAATGAGCAGTTCTTC. The encoded protein is CASRRDYPNEQFF.

There are many counts of this clonotype. This chain joins TRBV12-3 or TRBV12-4 and TRBJ1-1, with D uncertain. CDR3 length: 13 amino acids. Trimming took 6 bases from V and 1 from J, leaving 9 bases between them. This chain's CDR3 is CASSWMRNTEAFF. The CDR3 nucleotides read TGTGCCAGCAGCTGGATGCGGAACACTGAAGCTTTCTTT.

This clonotype was recorded a few times. The chain combines TRBV27 with TRBJ1-6; D remains ambiguous. Trimming took 8 bases from V and 9 from J, leaving 20 bases between them. CDR3 length: 15 amino acids. Per germline, CDR1 MNHEY and CDR2 SMNVEV (reference sequence). DNA for the CDR3: TGTGCCAGCCGACGGACGGGGTCACGGTTTTCACCCCTCCACTTT. Translated, it gives CASRRTGSRFSPLHF.

The V gene is TRBV7-9, the J gene TRBJ2-5; TRBD2 matches 7 bases. The J segment lost 4 bases and the V segment lost 8 bases, leaving 7 bases of the junction unmatched. Germline V CDR1 and CDR2: SEHNR, FQNEAQ (reference sequence). This CDR3 spans 13 amino acids. CDR3: CASSNAGAETQYF. CDR3 sequence (DNA): TGTGCCAGCTCCAATGCGGGAGCAGAGACCCAGTACTTC.

This sequence joins TRBV5-1 and TRBJ2-3; D is unclear. The CDR3 spans 14 residues. Per the germline V gene, CDR1 is SGHRS and CDR2 is YFSETQ. V was trimmed by 5 bases and J by 2 bases, leaving 12 bases between them. CDR3 nucleotides: TGCGCCAGCAGTTTCGACATTTACACAGATACGCAGTATTTT. This encodes CASSFDIYTDTQYF. The full variable domain, with the rest looked up from reference TRBV5-1 and TRBJ2-3, is KAGVTQTPRYLIKTRGQQVTLSCSPISGHRSVSWYQQTPGQGLQFLFEYFSETQRNKGNFPGRFSGRQFSNSRSEMNVSTLELGDSALYLCASSFDIYTDTQYFGPGTRLTVL.

This clonotype has a count of ten or more. This sequence joins TRBV29-1 and TRBJ1-6; D is unclear. V shed 4 bases and J shed 8 bases, with 9 bases lying between them. The CDR3 contains 12 residues. The germline CDR1 and CDR2 sequences are SQVTM and ANQGSEA. Here the CDR3 reads CSVGEEHSPLHF. CDR3 nucleotides: TGCAGCGTTGGCGAGGAGCATTCACCCCTCCACTTT.

This clonotype has a count of ten or more. V gene TRBV7-8 combines with J gene TRBJ2-2; the D gene could be TRBD1 or TRBD2 (5 bases each). V was clipped by 5 bases and J by 0 bases, with 10 bases between them. Looked up from germline, CDR1 is SGHVS and CDR2 is FQNEAQ. This CDR3 has 15 residues. This chain's CDR3 is CASSKGRANTGELFF. CDR3 nucleotide sequence: TGTGCCAGCAGCAAGGGACGGGCGAACACCGGGGAGCTGTTTTTT.

Concerning this clonotype itself: Because it lacks the conserved phenylalanine or tryptophan at the end, this CDR3 is likely a read error. The V gene is TRBV20-1, the J gene TRBJ1-1; D is perhaps TRBD1 (6 bases). V gave up 3 bases and J gave up 4 bases, with 12 bases separating them. The germline gives CDR1 DFQATT, CDR2 SNEGSKA (reference sequence). This CDR3 spans 13 amino acids. CDR3 amino acids: CSASRGRVTEAFS. For the CDR3, the DNA is TGCAGTGCTAGTAGGGGGAGAGTCACTGAAGCTTTCTCT.

The chain recombines TRBV12-5 with TRBJ2-7; D gene unclear. Germline values: CDR1 LGHNT, CDR2 FRNRAP. The CDR3 has 15 residues. The V end was cut by 0 bases, the J end by 0 bases, with 9 bases between. The CDR3 protein is CASGLVRRTSYEQYF. The DNA of the CDR3 is TGTGCTAGTGGTTTGGTACGGCGGACCTCCTACGAGCAGTACTTC.